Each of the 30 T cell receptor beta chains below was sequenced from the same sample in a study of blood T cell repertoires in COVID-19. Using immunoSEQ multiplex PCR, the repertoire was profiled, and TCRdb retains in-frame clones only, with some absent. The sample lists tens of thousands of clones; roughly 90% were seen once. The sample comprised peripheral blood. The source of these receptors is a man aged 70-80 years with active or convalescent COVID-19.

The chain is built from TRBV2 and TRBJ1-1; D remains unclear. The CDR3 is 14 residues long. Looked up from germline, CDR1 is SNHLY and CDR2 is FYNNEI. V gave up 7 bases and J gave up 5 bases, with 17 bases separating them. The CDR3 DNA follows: TGTGCCAGCACATCGTCCTGGTCGGTAACTGAAGCTTTCTTT. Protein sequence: CASTSSWSVTEAFF.

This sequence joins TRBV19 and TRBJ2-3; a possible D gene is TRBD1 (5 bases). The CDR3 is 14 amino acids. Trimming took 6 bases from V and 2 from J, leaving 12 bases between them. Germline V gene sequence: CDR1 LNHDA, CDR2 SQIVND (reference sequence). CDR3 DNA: TGTGCCAGTAGAACACAGGAAAACACAGATACGCAGTATTTT. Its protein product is CASRTQENTDTQYF.

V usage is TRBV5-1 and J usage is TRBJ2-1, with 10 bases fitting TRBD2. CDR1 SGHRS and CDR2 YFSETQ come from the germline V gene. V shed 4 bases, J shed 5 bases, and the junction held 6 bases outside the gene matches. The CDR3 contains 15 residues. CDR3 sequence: CASSPPSGGNNEQFF. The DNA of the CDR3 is TGCGCCAGCAGCCCCCCTAGCGGGGGAAACAATGAGCAGTTCTTC.

DNA of the CDR3: TGTGCCAGCAGTTACAGAACAGGGCAATCACCCCTCCACTTT. Its protein is CASSYRTGQSPLHF. This chain joins TRBV6-5 and TRBJ1-6; D might be TRBD1 (6 bases). V lost 2 bases to trimming and J lost 10 bases, with 12 bases between them. The germline CDR1 and CDR2 sequences are MNHEY and SVGAGI. The CDR3 is 14 amino acids.

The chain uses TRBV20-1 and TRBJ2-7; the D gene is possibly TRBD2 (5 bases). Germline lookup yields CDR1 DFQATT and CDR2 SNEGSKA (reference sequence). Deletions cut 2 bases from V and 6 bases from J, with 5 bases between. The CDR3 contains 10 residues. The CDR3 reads CSARRGEQYF. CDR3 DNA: TGCAGTGCTAGACGGGGCGAGCAGTACTTC.

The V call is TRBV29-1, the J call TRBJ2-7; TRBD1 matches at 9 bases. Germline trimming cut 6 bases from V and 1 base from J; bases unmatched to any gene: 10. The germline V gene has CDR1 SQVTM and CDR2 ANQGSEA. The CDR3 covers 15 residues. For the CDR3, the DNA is TGCAGCGTGGTCACAGGGGGCAGGATTTCCTACGAGCAGTACTTC. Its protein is CSVVTGGRISYEQYF.

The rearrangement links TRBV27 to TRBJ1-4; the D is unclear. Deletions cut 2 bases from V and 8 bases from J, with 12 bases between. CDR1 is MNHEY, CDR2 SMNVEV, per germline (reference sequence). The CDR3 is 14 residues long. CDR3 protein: CASSLTRDGEKLFF. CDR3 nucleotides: TGTGCCAGCAGTTTAACGAGGGATGGGGAAAAACTGTTTTTT.

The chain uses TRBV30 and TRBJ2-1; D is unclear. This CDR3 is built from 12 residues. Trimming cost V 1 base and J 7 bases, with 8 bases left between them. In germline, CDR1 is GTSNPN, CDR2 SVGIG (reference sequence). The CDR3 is CAWSGQVNEQFF. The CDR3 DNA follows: TGTGCCTGGAGTGGGCAGGTAAATGAGCAGTTCTTC.

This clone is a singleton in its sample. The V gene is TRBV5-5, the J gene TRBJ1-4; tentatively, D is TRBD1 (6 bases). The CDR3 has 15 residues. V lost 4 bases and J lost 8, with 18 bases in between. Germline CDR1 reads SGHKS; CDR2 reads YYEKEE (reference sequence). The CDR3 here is CASSPRGGGNEKLFF. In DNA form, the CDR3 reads TGTGCCAGCAGCCCGCGAGGGGGGGGAAACGAAAAACTGTTTTTT.

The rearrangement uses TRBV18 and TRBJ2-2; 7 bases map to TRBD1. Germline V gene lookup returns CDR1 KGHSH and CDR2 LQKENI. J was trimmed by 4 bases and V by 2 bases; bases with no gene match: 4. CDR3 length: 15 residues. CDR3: CASSPYRGFTGELFF. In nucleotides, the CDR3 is TGTGCCAGCTCACCATACAGGGGATTCACCGGGGAGCTGTTTTTT. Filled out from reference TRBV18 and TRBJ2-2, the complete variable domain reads NAGVMQNPRHLVRRRGQEARLRCSPMKGHSHVYWYRQLPEEGLKFMVYLQKENIIDESGMPKERFSAEFPKEGPSILRIQQVVRGDSAAYFCASSPYRGFTGELFFGEGSRLTVL.

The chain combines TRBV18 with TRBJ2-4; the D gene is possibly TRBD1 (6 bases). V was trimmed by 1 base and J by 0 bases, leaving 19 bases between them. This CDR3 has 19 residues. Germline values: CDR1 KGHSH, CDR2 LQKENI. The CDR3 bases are TGTGCCAGCTCACCACTGACAGGAGCCGGGGCCTTAGCCAAAAACATTCAGTACTTC. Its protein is CASSPLTGAGALAKNIQYF. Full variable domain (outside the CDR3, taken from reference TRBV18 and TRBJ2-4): NAGVMQNPRHLVRRRGQEARLRCSPMKGHSHVYWYRQLPEEGLKFMVYLQKENIIDESGMPKERFSAEFPKEGPSILRIQQVVRGDSAAYFCASSPLTGAGALAKNIQYFGAGTRLSVL.

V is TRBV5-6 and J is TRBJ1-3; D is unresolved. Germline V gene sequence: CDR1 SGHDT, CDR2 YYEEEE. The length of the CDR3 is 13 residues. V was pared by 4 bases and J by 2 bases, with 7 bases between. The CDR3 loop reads CASSLTAGNTIYF. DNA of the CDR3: TGTGCCAGCAGCCTTACAGCTGGAAACACCATATATTTT.

In DNA, the CDR3 is TGTGCCAGCCACTCGGCGGGGACCAATAATTCACCCCTCCACTTT. It specifies CASHSAGTNNSPLHF. V usage is TRBV4-2 and J usage is TRBJ1-6; tentative D call: TRBD1 (5 bases). The CDR3 is 15 residues long. Trimming shortened V by 8 bases and J by 5 bases, and 16 bases separated the two germline ends. Per germline, CDR1 LGHNA and CDR2 YNFKEQ.

CDR3 in amino acids: CASSLGAVGGKNIQYF. In nucleotides, the CDR3 is TGCGCCAGCAGCCTGGGCGCGGTAGGGGGCAAAAACATTCAGTACTTC. This rearrangement joins TRBV4-3 to TRBJ2-4; tentative D call: TRBD1 (6 bases). V lost 4 bases and J lost 3, with 16 bases in between. CDR1 and CDR2 (germline): LGHNA, YSLEER. The length of the CDR3 is 16 residues.

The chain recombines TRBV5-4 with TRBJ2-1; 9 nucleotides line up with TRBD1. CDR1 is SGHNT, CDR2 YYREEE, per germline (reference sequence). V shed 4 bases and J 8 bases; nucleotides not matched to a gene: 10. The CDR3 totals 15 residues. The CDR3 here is CASSPGQGTNYEQFF. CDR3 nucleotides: TGTGCCAGCAGCCCAGGACAGGGGACAAATTATGAGCAGTTCTTC. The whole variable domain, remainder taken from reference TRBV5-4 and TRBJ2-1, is ETGVTQSPTHLIKTRGQQVTLRCSSQSGHNTVSWYQQALGQGPQFIFQYYREEENGRGNFPPRFSGLQFPNYSSELNVNALELDDSALYLCASSPGQGTNYEQFFGPGTRLTVL.

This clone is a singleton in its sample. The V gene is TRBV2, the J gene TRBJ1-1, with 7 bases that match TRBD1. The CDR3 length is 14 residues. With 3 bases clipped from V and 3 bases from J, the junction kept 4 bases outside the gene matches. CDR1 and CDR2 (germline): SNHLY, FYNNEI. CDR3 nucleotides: TGTGCCAGCAGTGAGCAGGGGGTTGACACTGAAGCTTTCTTT. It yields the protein CASSEQGVDTEAFF. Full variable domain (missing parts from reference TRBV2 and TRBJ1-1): EPEVTQTPSHQVTQMGQEVILRCVPISNHLYFYWYRQILGQKVEFLVSFYNNEISEKSEIFDDQFSVERPDGSNFTLKIRSTKLEDSAMYFCASSEQGVDTEAFFGQGTRLTVV.

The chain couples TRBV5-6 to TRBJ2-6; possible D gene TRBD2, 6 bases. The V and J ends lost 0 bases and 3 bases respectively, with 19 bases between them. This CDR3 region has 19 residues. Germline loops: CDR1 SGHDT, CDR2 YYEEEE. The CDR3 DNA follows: TGTGCCAGCAGCTTGGGGTATGGAGGGTTAGTGATTGGGGCCAACGTCCTGACTTTC. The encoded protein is CASSLGYGGLVIGANVLTF.

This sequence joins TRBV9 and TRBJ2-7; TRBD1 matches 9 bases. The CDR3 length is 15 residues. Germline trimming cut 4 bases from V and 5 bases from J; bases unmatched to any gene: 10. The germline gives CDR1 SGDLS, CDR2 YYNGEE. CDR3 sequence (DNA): TGTGCCAGCAGCCCGACGGACAGGGGAAAGAACGAGCAGTACTTC. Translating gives CASSPTDRGKNEQYF.

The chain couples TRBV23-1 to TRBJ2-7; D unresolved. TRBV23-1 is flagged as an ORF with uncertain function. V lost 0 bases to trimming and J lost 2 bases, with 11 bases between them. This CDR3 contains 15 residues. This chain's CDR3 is CASSQSSRRAYEQYF. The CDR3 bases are TGCGCCAGCAGTCAATCATCCAGGCGAGCCTACGAGCAGTACTTC.

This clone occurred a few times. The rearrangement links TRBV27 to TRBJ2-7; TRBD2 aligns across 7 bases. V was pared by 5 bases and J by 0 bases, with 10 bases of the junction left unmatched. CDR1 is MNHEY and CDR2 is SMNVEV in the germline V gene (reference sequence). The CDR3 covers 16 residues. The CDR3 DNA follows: TGTGCCAGCAGTGGCGTGGGTAAGCGGGGCTCCTACGAGCAGTACTTC. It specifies CASSGVGKRGSYEQYF.

Written as DNA, the CDR3 is TGTGCCAGTAGACTAGCGGGAGCCTCAGTAAGTGACAATGAGCAGTTCTTC. Translating it yields CASRLAGASVSDNEQFF. The chain carries TRBV19 and TRBJ2-1; 11 bases fit TRBD2. Germline CDR1 reads LNHDA; CDR2 reads SQIVND (reference sequence). The CDR3 length is 17 residues. Germline trimming cut 6 bases from V and 5 bases from J; bases unmatched to any gene: 12.

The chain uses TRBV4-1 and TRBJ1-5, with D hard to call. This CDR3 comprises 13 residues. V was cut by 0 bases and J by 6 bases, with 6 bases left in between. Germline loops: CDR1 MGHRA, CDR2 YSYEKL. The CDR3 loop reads CASSQDEFQPQHF. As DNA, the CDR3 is TGCGCCAGCAGCCAAGACGAGTTTCAGCCCCAGCATTTT.

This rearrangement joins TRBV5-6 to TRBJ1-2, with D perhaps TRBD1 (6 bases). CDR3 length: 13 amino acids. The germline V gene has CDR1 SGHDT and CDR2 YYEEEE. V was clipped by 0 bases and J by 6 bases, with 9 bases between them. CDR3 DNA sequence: TGTGCCAGCAGCTTGGTGGGGGCAAATGGCTACACCTTC. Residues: CASSLVGANGYTF. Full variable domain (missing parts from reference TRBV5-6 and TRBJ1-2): DAGVTQSPTHLIKTRGQQVTLRCSPKSGHDTVSWYQQALGQGPQFIFQYYEEEERQRGNFPDRFSGHQFPNYSSELNVNALLLGDSALYLCASSLVGANGYTFGSGTRLTVV.

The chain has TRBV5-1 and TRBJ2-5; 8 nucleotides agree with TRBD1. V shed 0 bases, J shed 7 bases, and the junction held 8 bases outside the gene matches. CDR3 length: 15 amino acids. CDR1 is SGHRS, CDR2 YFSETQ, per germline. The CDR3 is CASSLGQGATGTQYF. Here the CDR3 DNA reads TGCGCCAGCAGCTTGGGGCAGGGGGCGACAGGGACCCAGTACTTC.

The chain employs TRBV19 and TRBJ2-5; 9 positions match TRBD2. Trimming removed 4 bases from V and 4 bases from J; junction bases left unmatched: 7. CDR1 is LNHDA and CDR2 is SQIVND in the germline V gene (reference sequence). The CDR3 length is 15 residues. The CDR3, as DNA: TGTGCCAGTAGTAAGCTAGCGGGAAGTATAGAGACCCAGTACTTC. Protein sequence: CASSKLAGSIETQYF.

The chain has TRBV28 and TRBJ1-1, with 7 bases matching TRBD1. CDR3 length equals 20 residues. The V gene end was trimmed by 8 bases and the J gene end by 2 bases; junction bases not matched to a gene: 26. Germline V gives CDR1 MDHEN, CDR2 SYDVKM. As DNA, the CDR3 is TGTGCCAGCCCCCGACGAACGATAGAATTCCTGACAGGGATTAACACTGAAGCTTTCTTT. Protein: CASPRRTIEFLTGINTEAFF. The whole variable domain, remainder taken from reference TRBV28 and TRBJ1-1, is DVKVTQSSRYLVKRTGEKVFLECVQDMDHENMFWYRQDPGLGLRLIYFSYDVKMKEKGDIPEGYSVSREKKERFSLILESASTNQTSMYLCASPRRTIEFLTGINTEAFFGQGTRLTVV.

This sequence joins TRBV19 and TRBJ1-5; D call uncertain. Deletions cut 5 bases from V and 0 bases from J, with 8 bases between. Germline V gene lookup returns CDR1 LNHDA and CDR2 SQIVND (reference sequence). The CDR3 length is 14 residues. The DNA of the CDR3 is TGTGCCAGTAGTCGAGGTAATAGCAATCAGCCCCAGCATTTT. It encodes CASSRGNSNQPQHF.

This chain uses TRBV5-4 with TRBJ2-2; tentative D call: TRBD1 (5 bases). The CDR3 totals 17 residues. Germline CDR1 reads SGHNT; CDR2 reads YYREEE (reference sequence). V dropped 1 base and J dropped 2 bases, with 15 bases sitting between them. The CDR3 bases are TGTGCCAGCAGCTTGAGTCAGGGTCCGATTAACACCGGGGAGCTGTTTTTT. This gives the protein CASSLSQGPINTGELFF.

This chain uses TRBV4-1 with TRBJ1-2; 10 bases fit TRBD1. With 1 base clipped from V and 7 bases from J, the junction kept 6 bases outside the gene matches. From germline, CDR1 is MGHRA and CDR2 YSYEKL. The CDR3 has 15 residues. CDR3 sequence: CASSQGGQGLFGYTF. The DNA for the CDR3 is TGCGCCAGCAGCCAAGGGGGACAGGGGCTCTTTGGCTACACCTTC.

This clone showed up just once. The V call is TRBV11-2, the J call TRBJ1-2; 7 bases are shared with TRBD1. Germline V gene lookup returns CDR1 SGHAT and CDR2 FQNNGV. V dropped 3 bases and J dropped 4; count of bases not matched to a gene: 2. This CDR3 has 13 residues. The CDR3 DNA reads TGTGCCAGCAGCTTGGACAGGTTCTATGGCTACACCTTC. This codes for CASSLDRFYGYTF.